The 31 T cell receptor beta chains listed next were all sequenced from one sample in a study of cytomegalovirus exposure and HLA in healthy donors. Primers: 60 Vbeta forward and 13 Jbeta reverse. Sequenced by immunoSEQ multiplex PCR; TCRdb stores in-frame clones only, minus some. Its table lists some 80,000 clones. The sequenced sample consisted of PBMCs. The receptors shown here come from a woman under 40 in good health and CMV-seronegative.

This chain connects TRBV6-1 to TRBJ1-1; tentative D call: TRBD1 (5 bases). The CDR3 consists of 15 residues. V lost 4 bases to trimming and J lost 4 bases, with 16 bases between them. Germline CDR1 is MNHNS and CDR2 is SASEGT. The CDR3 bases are TGTGCCAGCAGTGGGGGGAGGGTCAGCGGCACTGAAGCTTTCTTT. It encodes CASSGGRVSGTEAFF.

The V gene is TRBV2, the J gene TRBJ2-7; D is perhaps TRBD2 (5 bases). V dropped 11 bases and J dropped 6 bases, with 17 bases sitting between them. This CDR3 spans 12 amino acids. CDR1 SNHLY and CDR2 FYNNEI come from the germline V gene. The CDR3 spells CASRADFGEQYF. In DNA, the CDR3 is TGTGCCTCCCGGGCGGACTTCGGCGAGCAGTACTTC.

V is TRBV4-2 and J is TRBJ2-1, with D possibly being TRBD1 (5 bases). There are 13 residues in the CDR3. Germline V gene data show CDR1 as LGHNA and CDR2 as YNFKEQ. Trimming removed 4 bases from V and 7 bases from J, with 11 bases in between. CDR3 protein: CASSPTGGNEQFF. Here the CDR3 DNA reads TGTGCCAGCAGCCCTACAGGTGGGAATGAGCAGTTCTTC.

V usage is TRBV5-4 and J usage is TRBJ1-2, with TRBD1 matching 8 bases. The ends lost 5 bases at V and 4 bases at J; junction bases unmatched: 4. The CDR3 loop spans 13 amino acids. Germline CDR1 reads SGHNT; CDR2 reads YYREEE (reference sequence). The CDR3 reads CASRSTGGYGYTF. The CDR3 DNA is TGTGCCAGCAGATCAACAGGGGGCTATGGCTACACCTTC. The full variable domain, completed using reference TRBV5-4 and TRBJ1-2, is ETGVTQSPTHLIKTRGQQVTLRCSSQSGHNTVSWYQQALGQGPQFIFQYYREEENGRGNFPPRFSGLQFPNYSSELNVNALELDDSALYLCASRSTGGYGYTFGSGTRLTVV.

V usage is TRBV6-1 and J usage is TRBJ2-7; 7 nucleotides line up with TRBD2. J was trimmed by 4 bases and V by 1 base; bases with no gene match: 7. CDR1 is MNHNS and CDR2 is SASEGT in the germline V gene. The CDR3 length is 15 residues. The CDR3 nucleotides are TGTGCCAGCAGTGAAGAGGCGGGGGAGATTTACGAGCAGTACTTC. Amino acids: CASSEEAGEIYEQYF.

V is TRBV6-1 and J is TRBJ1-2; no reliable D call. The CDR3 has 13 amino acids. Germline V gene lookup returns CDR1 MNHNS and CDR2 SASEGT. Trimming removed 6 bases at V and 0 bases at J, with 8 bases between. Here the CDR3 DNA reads TGTGCCAGCAGGTCCCAAACTAACTATGGCTACACCTTC. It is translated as CASRSQTNYGYTF.

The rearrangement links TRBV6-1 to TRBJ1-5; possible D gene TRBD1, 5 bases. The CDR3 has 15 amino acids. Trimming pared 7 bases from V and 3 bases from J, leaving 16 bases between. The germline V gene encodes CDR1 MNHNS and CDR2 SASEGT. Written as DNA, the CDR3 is TGTGCCAGCACCCCGGCCAGGGTTCCCAATCAGCCCCAGCATTTT. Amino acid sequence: CASTPARVPNQPQHF.

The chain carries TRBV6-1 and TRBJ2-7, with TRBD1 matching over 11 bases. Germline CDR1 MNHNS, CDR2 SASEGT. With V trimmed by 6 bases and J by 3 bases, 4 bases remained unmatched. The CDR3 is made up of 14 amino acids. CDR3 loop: CASRADRGHYEQYF. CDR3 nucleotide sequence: TGTGCCAGCAGGGCGGACAGGGGGCACTACGAGCAGTACTTC.

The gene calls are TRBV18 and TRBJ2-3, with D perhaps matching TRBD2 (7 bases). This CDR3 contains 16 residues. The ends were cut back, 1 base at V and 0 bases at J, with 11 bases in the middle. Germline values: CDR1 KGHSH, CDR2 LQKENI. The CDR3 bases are TGTGCCAGCTCACCACTGGGAGGGGGGAGCACAGATACGCAGTATTTT. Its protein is CASSPLGGGSTDTQYF.

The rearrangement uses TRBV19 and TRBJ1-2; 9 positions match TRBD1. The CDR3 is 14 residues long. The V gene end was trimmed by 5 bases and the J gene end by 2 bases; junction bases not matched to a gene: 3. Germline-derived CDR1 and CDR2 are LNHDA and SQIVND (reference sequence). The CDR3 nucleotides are TGTGCCAGTAGTCGGGACAGGGCAAACTATGGCTACACCTTC. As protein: CASSRDRANYGYTF.

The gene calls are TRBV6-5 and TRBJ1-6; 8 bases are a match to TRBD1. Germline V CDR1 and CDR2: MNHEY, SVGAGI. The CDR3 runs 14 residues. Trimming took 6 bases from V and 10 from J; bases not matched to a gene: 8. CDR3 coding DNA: TGTGCCAGCAGAGACAGGGGACGTGGATCACCCCTCCACTTT. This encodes CASRDRGRGSPLHF.

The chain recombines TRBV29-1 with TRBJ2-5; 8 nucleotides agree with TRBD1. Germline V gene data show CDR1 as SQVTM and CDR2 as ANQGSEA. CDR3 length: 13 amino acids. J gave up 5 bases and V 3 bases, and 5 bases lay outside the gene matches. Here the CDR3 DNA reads TGCAGCGTTGATGGACAGGGTGGGGAGACCCAGTACTTC. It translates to CSVDGQGGETQYF.

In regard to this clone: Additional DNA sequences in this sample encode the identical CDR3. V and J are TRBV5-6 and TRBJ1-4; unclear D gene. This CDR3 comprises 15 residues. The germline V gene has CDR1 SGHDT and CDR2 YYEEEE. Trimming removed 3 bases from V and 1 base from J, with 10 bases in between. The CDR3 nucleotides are TGTGCCAGCAGCTCCCGACTCATAACTAATGAAAAACTGTTTTTT. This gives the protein CASSSRLITNEKLFF.

The CDR3 nucleotides are TGTGCCAGCAGCTCCAGCAGCGGGGGGGCTGGAGAGCAGTTCTTC. This sequence encodes CASSSSSGGAGEQFF. The chain couples TRBV7-2 to TRBJ2-1; 10 bases align to TRBD2. Germline values: CDR1 SGHTA, CDR2 FQGNSA. After removal of 4 bases from V and 10 bases from J, the junction contained 10 bases not matched to a gene. This CDR3 has 15 amino acids.

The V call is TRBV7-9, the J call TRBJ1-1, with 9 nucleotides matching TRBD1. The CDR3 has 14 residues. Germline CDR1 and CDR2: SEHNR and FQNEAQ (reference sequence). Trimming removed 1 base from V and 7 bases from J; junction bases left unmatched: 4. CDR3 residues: CASSLGTGVLEAFF. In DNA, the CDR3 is TGTGCCAGCAGCTTAGGGACAGGGGTCCTTGAAGCTTTCTTT.

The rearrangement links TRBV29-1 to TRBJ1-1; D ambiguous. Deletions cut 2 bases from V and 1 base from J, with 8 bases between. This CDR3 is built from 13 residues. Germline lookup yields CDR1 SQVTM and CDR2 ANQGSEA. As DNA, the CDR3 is TGCAGCGTTGAACCACCGGGGAACACTGAAGCTTTCTTT. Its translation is CSVEPPGNTEAFF.

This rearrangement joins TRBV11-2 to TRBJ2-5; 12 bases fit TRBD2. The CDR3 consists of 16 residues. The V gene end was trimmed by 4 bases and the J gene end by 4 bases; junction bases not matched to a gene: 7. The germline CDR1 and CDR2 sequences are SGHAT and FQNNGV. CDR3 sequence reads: CASSSPPGLAGETQYF. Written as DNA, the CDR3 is TGTGCCAGCAGCTCACCTCCGGGACTAGCGGGAGAGACCCAGTACTTC.

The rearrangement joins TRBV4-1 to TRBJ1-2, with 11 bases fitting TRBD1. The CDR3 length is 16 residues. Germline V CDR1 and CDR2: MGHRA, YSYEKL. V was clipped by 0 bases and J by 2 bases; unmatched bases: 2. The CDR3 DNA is TGCGCCAGCAGCCAAGAGGGACAGGGGGAAAACTATGGCTACACCTTC. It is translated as CASSQEGQGENYGYTF.

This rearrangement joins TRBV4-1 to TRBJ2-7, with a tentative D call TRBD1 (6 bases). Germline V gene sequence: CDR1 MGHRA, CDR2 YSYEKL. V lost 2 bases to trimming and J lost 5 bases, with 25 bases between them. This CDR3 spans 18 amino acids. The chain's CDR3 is CASSQFPGTSGDHHEQYF. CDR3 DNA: TGCGCCAGCAGCCAATTCCCCGGGACGTCAGGGGACCACCACGAGCAGTACTTC.

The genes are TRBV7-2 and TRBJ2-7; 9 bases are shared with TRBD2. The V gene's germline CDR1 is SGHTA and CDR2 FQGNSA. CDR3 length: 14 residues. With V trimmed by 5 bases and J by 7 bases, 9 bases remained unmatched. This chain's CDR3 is CASSKWTSATEQYF. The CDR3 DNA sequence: TGTGCCAGCAGCAAATGGACTAGCGCCACTGAGCAGTACTTC. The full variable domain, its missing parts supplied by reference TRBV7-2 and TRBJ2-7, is GAGVSQSPSNKVTEKGKDVELRCDPISGHTALYWYRQSLGQGLEFLIYFQGNSAPDKSGLPSDRFSAERTGGSVSTLTIQRTQQEDSAVYLCASSKWTSATEQYFGPGTRLTVT.

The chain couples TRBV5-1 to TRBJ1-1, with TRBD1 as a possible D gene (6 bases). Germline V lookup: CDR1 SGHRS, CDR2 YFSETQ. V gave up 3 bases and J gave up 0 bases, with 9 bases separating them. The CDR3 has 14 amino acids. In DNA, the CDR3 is TGCGCCAGCAGCTCCAGGGGCCTGAACACTGAAGCTTTCTTT. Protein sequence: CASSSRGLNTEAFF.

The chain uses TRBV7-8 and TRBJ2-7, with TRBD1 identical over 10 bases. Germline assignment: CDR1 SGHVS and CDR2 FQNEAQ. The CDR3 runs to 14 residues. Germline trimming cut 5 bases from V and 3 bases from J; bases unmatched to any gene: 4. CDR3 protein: CASSPRTGGYEQYF. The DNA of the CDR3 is TGTGCCAGCAGCCCCCGGACAGGGGGCTACGAGCAGTACTTC.

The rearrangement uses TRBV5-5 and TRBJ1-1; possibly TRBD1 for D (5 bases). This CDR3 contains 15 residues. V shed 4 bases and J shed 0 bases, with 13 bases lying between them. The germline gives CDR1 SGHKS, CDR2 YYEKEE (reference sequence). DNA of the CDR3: TGTGCCAGCAGCCCACAGACAGCCTTGAACACTGAAGCTTTCTTT. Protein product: CASSPQTALNTEAFF.

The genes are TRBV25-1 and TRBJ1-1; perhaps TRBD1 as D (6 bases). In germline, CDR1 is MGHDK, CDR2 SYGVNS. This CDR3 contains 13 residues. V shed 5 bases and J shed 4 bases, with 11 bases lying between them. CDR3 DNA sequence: TGTGCCAGCAGTCTAGGGGGTGGCACTGAAGCTTTCTTT. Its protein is CASSLGGGTEAFF.

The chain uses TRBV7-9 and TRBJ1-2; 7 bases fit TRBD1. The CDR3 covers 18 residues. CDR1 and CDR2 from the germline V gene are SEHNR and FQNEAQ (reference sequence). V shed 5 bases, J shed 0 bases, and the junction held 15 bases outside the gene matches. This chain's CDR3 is CASSPRQGITSPNYGYTF. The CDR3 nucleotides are TGTGCCAGCAGCCCCAGACAGGGAATAACTTCCCCTAACTATGGCTACACCTTC.

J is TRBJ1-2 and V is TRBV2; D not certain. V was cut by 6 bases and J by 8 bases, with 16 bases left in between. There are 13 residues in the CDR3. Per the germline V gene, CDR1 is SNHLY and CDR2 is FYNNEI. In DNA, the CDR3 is TGTGCCAGCAGAGGCGCAGGTTGGCGCGGCTACACCTTC. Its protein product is CASRGAGWRGYTF.

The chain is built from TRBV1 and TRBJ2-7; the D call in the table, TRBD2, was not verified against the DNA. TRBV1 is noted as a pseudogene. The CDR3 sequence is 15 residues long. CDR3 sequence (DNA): TGCACCAGCAGCCACGGGACTAGCGGGGGCTACGAGCAGTACTTC. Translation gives CTSSHGTSGGYEQYF.

This CDR3 is CTSSHHRLERNTDTQYF. Written as DNA, the CDR3 is TGCACCAGCAGCCATCACCGGCTAGAGCGAAACACAGATACGCAGTATTTT. V usage is TRBV1 and J usage is TRBJ2-3; the table's D gene call, TRBD2, was not cross checked with the DNA. TRBV1 has pseudogene status. CDR3 length: 17 amino acids.

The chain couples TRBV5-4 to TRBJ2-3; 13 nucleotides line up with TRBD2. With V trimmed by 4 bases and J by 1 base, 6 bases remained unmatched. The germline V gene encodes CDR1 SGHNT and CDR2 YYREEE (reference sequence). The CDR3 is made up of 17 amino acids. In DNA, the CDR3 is TGTGCCAGCAGCCCTCGGACTAGCGGGAGTCGCACAGATACGCAGTATTTT. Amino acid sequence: CASSPRTSGSRTDTQYF.

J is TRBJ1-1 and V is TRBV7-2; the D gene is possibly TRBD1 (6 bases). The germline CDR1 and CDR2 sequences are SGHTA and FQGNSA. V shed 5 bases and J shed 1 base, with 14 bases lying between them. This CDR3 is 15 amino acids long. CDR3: CASSTQTGTNTEAFF. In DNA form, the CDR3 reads TGTGCCAGCAGCACCCAAACAGGGACGAACACTGAAGCTTTCTTT.

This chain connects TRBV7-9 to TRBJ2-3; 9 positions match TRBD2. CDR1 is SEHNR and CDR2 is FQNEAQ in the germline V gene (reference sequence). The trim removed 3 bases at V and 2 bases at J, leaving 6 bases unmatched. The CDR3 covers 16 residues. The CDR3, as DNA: TGTGCCAGCAGCTTTAAGGTAGCGGGGGTCACAGATACGCAGTATTTT. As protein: CASSFKVAGVTDTQYF.